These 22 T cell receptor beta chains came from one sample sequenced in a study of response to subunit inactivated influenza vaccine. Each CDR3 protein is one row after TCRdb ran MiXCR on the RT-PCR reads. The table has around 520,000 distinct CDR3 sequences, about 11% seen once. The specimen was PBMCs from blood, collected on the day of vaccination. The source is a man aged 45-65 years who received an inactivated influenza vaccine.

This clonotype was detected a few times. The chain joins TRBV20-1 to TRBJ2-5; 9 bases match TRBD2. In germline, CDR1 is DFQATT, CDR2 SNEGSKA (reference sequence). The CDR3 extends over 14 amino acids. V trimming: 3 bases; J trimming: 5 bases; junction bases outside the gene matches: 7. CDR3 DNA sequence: TGCAGTGCTAGTTTGCGGGGGGGCCGGGAGACCCAGTACTTC. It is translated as CSASLRGGRETQYF.

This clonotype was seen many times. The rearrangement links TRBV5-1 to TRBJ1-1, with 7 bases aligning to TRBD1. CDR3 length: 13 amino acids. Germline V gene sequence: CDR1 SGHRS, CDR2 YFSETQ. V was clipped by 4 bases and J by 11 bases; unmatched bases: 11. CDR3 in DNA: TGCGCCAGCAGCACAGACAGGGTTCGGAAGGCTTTCTTT. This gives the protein CASSTDRVRKAFF.

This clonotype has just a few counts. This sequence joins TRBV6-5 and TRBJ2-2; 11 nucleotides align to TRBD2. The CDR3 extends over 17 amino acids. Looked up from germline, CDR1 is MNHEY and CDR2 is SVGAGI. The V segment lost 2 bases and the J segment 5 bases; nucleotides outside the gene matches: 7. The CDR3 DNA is TGTGCCAGCAGTTACAAAGTTAGCGGGAGGGGTACCGGGGAGCTGTTTTTT. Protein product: CASSYKVSGRGTGELFF.

The CDR3 bases are TGCGCCAGCAGCTCGATGGGGAAAACAGATACGCAGTATTTT. Its translation: CASSSMGKTDTQYF. The rearrangement joins TRBV5-1 to TRBJ2-3; D remains ambiguous. Trimming shortened V by 3 bases and J by 3 bases, and 11 bases separated the two germline ends. This CDR3 contains 14 residues. Germline lookup yields CDR1 SGHRS and CDR2 YFSETQ.

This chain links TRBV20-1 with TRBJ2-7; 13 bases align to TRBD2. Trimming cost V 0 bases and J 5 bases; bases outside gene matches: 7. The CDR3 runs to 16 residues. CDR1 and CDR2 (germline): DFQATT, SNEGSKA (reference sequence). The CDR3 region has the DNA TGCAGTGCTAGAGAGATGGGGACTAGCGGGGTCCACGAGCAGTACTTC. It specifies CSAREMGTSGVHEQYF.

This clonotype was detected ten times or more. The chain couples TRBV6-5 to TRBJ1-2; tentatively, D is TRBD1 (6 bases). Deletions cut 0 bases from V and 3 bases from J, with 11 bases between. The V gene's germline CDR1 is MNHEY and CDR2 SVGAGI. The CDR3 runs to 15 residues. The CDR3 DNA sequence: TGTGCCAGCAGTTACTCTCCAGGGGCCTACTATGGCTACACCTTC. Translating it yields CASSYSPGAYYGYTF.

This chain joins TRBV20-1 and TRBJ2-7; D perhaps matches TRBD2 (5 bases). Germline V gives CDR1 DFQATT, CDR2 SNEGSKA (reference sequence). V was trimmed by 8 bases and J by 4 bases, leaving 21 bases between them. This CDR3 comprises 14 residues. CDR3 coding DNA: TGCAGTACCCTCCTGGGTGGGAGAATTTACGAGCAGTACTTC. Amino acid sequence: CSTLLGGRIYEQYF.

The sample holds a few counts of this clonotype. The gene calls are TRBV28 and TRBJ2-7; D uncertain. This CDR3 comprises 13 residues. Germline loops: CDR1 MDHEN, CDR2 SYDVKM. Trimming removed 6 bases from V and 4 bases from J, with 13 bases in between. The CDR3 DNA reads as TGTGCCAGCAGCCCCACTCCCGCATACGAGCAGTACTTC. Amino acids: CASSPTPAYEQYF.

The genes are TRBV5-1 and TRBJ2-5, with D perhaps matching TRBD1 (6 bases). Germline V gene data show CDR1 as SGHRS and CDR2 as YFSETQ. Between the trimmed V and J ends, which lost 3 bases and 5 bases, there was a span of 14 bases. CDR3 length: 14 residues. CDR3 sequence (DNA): TGCGCCAGCAGCTGGGACAAACCGGGGGAGACCCAGTACTTC. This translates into CASSWDKPGETQYF.

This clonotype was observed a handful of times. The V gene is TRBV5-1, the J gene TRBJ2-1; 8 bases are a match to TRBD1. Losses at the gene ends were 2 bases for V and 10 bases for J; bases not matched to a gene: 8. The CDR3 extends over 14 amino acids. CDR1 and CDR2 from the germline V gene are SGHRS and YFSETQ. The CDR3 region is CASSLGQGRWEQFF. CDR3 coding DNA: TGCGCCAGCAGCTTAGGACAGGGACGGTGGGAGCAGTTCTTC.

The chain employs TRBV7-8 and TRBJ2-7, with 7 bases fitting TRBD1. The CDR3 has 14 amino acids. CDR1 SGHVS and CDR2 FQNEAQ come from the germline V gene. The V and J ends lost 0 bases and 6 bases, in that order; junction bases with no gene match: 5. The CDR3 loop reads CASSLAGGDSEQYF. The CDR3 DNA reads TGTGCCAGCAGCTTAGCAGGGGGCGATTCCGAGCAGTACTTC.

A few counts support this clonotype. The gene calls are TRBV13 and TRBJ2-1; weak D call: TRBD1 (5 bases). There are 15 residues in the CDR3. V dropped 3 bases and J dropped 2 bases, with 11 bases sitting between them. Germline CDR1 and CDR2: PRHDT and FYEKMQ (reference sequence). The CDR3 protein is CASSFREAPYNEQFF. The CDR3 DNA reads TGTGCCAGCAGCTTCAGGGAAGCACCCTACAATGAGCAGTTCTTC. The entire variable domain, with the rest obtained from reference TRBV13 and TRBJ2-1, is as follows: AAGVIQSPRHLIKEKRETATLKCYPIPRHDTVYWYQQGPGQDPQFLISFYEKMQSDKGSIPDRFSAQQFSDYHSELNMSSLELGDSALYFCASSFREAPYNEQFFGPGTRLTVL.

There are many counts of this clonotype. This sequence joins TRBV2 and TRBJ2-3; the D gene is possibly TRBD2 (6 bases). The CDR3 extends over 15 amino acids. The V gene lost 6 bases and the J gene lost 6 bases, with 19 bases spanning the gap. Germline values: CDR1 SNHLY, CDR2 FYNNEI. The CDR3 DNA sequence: TGTGCCAGCAGGGGGGGTGGGACTCCCTACGATACGCAGTATTTT. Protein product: CASRGGGTPYDTQYF.

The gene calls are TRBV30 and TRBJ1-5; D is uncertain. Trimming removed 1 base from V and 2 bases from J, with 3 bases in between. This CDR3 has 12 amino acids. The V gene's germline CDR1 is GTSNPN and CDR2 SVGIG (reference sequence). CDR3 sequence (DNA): TGTGCCTGGAGTGAGCGCAATCAGCCCCAGCATTTT. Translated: CAWSERNQPQHF. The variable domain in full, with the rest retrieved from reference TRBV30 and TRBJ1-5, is SQTIHQWPATLVQPVGSPLSLECTVEGTSNPNLYWYRQAAGRGLQLLFYSVGIGQISSEVPQNLSASRPQDRQFILSSKKLLLSDSGFYLCAWSERNQPQHFGDGTRLSIL.

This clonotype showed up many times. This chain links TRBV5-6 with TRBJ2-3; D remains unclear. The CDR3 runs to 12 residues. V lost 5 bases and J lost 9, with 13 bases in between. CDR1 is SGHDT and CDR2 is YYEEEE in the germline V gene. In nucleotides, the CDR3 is TGTGCCAGCAGAGGGTCTTTTGGGACGCAGTATTTT. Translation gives CASRGSFGTQYF.

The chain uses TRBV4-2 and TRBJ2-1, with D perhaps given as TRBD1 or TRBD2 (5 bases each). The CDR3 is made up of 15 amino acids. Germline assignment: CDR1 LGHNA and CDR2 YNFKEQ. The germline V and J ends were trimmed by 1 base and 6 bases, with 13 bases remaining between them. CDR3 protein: CASSQGGAIINEQFF. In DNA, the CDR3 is TGTGCCAGCAGCCAAGGAGGGGCAATTATCAATGAGCAGTTCTTC.

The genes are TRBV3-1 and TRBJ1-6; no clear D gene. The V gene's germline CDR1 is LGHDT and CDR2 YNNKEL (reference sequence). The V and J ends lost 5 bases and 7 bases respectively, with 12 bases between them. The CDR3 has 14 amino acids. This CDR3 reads CASSIRTGNSPLHF. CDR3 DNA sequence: TGTGCCAGCAGCATACGGACTGGGAATTCACCCCTCCACTTT.

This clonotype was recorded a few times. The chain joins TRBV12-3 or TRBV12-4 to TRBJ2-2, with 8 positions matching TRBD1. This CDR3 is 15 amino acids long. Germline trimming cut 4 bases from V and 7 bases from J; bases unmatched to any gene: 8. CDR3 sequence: CASSSRPGGIGELFF. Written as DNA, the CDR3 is TGTGCCAGCAGTTCCCGACCAGGGGGCATCGGGGAGCTGTTTTTT.

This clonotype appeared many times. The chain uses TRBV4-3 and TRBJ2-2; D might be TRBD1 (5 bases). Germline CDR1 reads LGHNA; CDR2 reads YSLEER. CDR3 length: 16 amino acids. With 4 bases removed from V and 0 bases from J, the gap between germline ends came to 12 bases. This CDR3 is CASSLYRPPNTGELFF. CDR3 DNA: TGCGCCAGCAGCCTGTACAGGCCCCCGAACACCGGGGAGCTGTTTTTT.

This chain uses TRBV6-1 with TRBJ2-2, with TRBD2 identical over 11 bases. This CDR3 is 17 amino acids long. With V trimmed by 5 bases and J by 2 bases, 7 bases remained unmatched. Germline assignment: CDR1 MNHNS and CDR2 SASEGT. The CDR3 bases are TGTGCCAGCAGTAATCCACTAGCGGGAGCCAACACCGGGGAGCTGTTTTTT. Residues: CASSNPLAGANTGELFF.

As DNA, the CDR3 is TGTGCCAGCAGCCCCACCGGGGGGGCCCACGAGCAGTACTTC. This codes for CASSPTGGAHEQYF. The rearrangement uses TRBV6-1 and TRBJ2-7; 8 nucleotides match TRBD2. The germline gives CDR1 MNHNS, CDR2 SASEGT. The CDR3 length is 14 residues. Trimming cost V 6 bases and J 5 bases; bases outside gene matches: 9.

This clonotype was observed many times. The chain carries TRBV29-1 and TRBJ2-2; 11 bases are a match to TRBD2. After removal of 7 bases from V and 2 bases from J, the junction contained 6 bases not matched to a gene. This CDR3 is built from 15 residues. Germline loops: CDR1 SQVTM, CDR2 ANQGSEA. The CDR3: CSAITSGGNTGELFF. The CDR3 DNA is TGCAGCGCCATAACTAGCGGGGGAAACACCGGGGAGCTGTTTTTT.